These 21 T cell receptor beta chains were sequenced from one sample in a study of blood T cells in healthy people across ages. A J-beta primer mix and a sample-barcoded 5' primer were used in a second PCR of roughly 7 to 12 cycles. TCRdb re-called the 5' RACE reads through MiXCR, storing one row per CDR3 protein. The sample shows over 1,300,000 distinct CDR3 sequences, roughly 60% of them seen only once. The specimen sequenced was blood. The receptors stem from a man younger than 35 in good health.

About this clonotype: An end of the junction differs from the germline gene, which may be a read error. The chain is built from TRBV3-1 and TRBJ2-1; D gene unclear. Germline CDR1 LGHDT, CDR2 YNNKEL (reference sequence). The CDR3 is 11 amino acids. CDR3 sequence: CANSRPGEQFF. The CDR3, as DNA: TGTGCCAACAGCCGACCAGGAGAGCAGTTCTTC.

This clonotype occurred once. This chain joins TRBV7-2 and TRBJ1-2; 9 bases line up with TRBD1. V lost 4 bases, J lost 8 bases, and 11 bases stayed unmatched. CDR3 length equals 15 residues. Germline-derived CDR1 and CDR2 are SGHTA and FQGNSA. CDR3 in amino acids: CASSSLGGTGLGYTF. Written as DNA, the CDR3 is TGTGCCAGCAGCTCCCTGGGTGGGACAGGGTTAGGCTACACCTTC.

The table lists this clonotype with a few counts. The V and J genes are TRBV7-2 and TRBJ2-7; perhaps TRBD2 as D (5 bases). V dropped 1 base and J dropped 0 bases, with 13 bases sitting between them. The germline gives CDR1 SGHTA, CDR2 FQGNSA. The CDR3 totals 16 residues. CDR3 region: CASSLGPSGSSYEQYF. For the CDR3, the DNA is TGTGCCAGCAGCTTAGGTCCTAGTGGGAGCTCCTACGAGCAGTACTTC.

The chain couples TRBV12-3 or TRBV12-4 to TRBJ2-3; possibly TRBD2 for D (5 bases). The CDR3 contains 19 residues. V lost 2 bases and J 0 bases, leaving 21 bases between the germline ends. CDR3 sequence (DNA): TGTGCCAGCAGTTTACCATCTCTAGCAGAAACCTTTAGCACAGATACGCAGTATTTT. Translation gives CASSLPSLAETFSTDTQYF.

The rearrangement uses TRBV4-3 and TRBJ2-7, with TRBD2 matching over 12 bases. The CDR3 runs 19 residues. Germline V CDR1 and CDR2: LGHNA, YSLEER. V trimming: 4 bases; J trimming: 0 bases; junction bases outside the gene matches: 13. CDR3 in DNA: TGCGCCAGCAGCCTCGGACTAGCGGGGAATGACGGTTCCTCCTACGAGCAGTACTTC. The encoded protein is CASSLGLAGNDGSSYEQYF.

Only one count was recorded for this clonotype. J is TRBJ2-5 and V is TRBV27; D is possibly TRBD1 (6 bases). The ends were cut back, 5 bases at V and 2 bases at J, with 18 bases in the middle. CDR3 size: 16 residues. Germline CDR1 is MNHEY and CDR2 is SMNVEV (reference sequence). The CDR3 reads CASSGGVKKSQETQYF. The CDR3 DNA reads as TGTGCCAGCAGTGGGGGCGTCAAAAAATCACAAGAGACCCAGTACTTC.

The rearrangement uses TRBV20-1 and TRBJ2-5, with D uncertain. The V gene's germline CDR1 is DFQATT and CDR2 SNEGSKA (reference sequence). The CDR3 totals 11 residues. Trimming took 7 bases from V and 11 from J, leaving 17 bases between them. The CDR3 coding sequence is TGCAGTGGGAGAAATTGGAATGAGCAGTACTTC. It is translated as CSGRNWNEQYF.

This clonotype was seen only a few times. V usage is TRBV20-1 and J usage is TRBJ1-5; D perhaps matches TRBD1 (6 bases). Deletions cut 6 bases from V and 3 bases from J, with 12 bases between. Germline-derived CDR1 and CDR2 are DFQATT and SNEGSKA (reference sequence). The CDR3 is 13 residues long. The CDR3 sequence is CSALQGSNQPQHF. The CDR3 DNA reads as TGCAGTGCGTTACAGGGCTCCAATCAGCCCCAGCATTTT.

This clonotype was seen a handful of times. The chain joins TRBV7-7 to TRBJ2-4; 7 bases are a match to TRBD2. Judging by the DNA end, TRBJ2-7 fits better; the J call may be wrong. There are 15 residues in the CDR3. Germline V lookup: CDR1 SSHAT, CDR2 FNYEAQ (reference sequence). In DNA form, the CDR3 reads TGTGCCAGCAGCCGGGATGGCGGGAGTGTAGCCGAGCAGTACTTC. Encoded protein: CASSRDGGSVAEQYF.

In its sample, this clonotype was seen a few times. This chain links TRBV27 with TRBJ2-6; D possibly corresponds to TRBD1 (6 bases). The V and J ends lost 1 base and 2 bases respectively, with 9 bases between them. Germline V gene lookup returns CDR1 MNHEY and CDR2 SMNVEV (reference sequence). This CDR3 spans 16 amino acids. The CDR3 region is CASSLLTGTGANVLTF. CDR3 bases: TGTGCCAGCAGTTTATTGACAGGAACTGGGGCCAACGTCCTGACTTTC.

The count of this clonotype is one. The chain has TRBV7-2 and TRBJ2-3; the D gene could be TRBD1 or TRBD2 (5 bases each). CDR1 and CDR2 from the germline V gene are SGHTA and FQGNSA. CDR3 length: 15 residues. V lost 5 bases to trimming and J lost 4 bases, with 16 bases between them. The CDR3, as DNA: TGTGCCAGCAGCCCCCAGGTTGGGGGACCAGATACGCAGTATTTT. It is translated as CASSPQVGGPDTQYF.

The chain recombines TRBV12-3 or TRBV12-4 with TRBJ1-5; D might be TRBD1 (6 bases). Trimming took 6 bases from V and 6 from J, leaving 18 bases between them. The CDR3 has 15 residues. The CDR3 nucleotides read TGTGCCAGCAGACCTCAGGGGAGTCGGAGTCAGCCCCAGCATTTT. Protein sequence: CASRPQGSRSQPQHF.

The V and J genes are TRBV29-1 and TRBJ2-2; D gene ambiguous. Germline values: CDR1 SQVTM, CDR2 ANQGSEA. The germline V and J ends were trimmed by 7 bases and 1 base, with 10 bases remaining between them. The CDR3 is 13 amino acids. CDR3 DNA: TGCAGCGCTTATTCCGGGAACACCGGGGAGCTGTTTTTT. It is translated as CSAYSGNTGELFF.

The rearrangement links TRBV4-2 to TRBJ2-1, with no clear D. Germline V gene lookup returns CDR1 LGHNA and CDR2 YNFKEQ. V lost 1 base and J 8 bases, leaving 12 bases between the germline ends. CDR3 length equals 14 residues. In nucleotides, the CDR3 is TGTGCCAGCAGCCAAGCCCCCTGGAGCGATGAGCAGTTCTTC. This sequence encodes CASSQAPWSDEQFF.

V is TRBV14 and J is TRBJ1-2, with D uncertain. The length of the CDR3 is 15 residues. Trimming pared 1 base from V and 4 bases from J, leaving 13 bases between. Germline-derived CDR1 and CDR2 are SGHDN and FVKESK. The CDR3 bases are TGTGCCAGCAGCCAAGTCTCAGCGCTAGCCTATGGCTACACCTTC. Protein sequence: CASSQVSALAYGYTF.

This clonotype has only a few counts. V gene TRBV27 combines with J gene TRBJ2-7, with no clear D. Germline V CDR1 and CDR2: MNHEY, SMNVEV (reference sequence). The CDR3 consists of 14 residues. Trimming stripped 2 bases from V and 0 bases from J, with 8 bases between. CDR3 sequence reads: CASSLAISSYEQYF. The CDR3 DNA sequence: TGTGCCAGCAGTTTAGCGATAAGCTCCTACGAGCAGTACTTC.

The V call is TRBV6-6, the J call TRBJ2-5, with D maybe TRBD1 (5 bases). The J call may be faulty, since TRBJ2-7 better matches the DNA end. The CDR3 totals 13 residues. Germline CDR1 and CDR2: MNHNY and SVGAGI (reference sequence). The CDR3 coding sequence is TGTGCCAGCAGTTATGAACAGGCCTACGAGCAGTACTTC. Translation: CASSYEQAYEQYF.

This chain uses TRBV7-2 with TRBJ2-4, with a weak D call TRBD1 (6 bases). Trimming shortened V by 5 bases and J by 1 base, and 12 bases separated the two germline ends. The CDR3 contains 15 residues. Per the germline V gene, CDR1 is SGHTA and CDR2 is FQGNSA. Here the CDR3 DNA reads TGTGCCAGCAGCCCCAGACAGGTTGCCAAAAACATTCAGTACTTC. It codes for CASSPRQVAKNIQYF.

This clonotype appeared a few times. V gene TRBV9 combines with J gene TRBJ2-2, with D tentatively TRBD2 (5 bases). The V gene's germline CDR1 is SGDLS and CDR2 YYNGEE. Trimming removed 0 bases at V and 6 bases at J, with 12 bases between. CDR3 size: 15 residues. In nucleotides, the CDR3 is TGTGCCAGCAGCGTAGGGACTCTTAATTCCGGGGAGCTGTTTTTT. Translated, it gives CASSVGTLNSGELFF.

The chain links TRBV4-1 to TRBJ1-2, with D hard to call. Trimming took 2 bases from V and 4 from J, leaving 14 bases between them. The germline V gene encodes CDR1 MGHRA and CDR2 YSYEKL. The CDR3 is made up of 15 amino acids. In DNA form, the CDR3 reads TGCGCCAGCAGCCAACGGGCGGGTGATGCCTATGGCTACACCTTC. It codes for CASSQRAGDAYGYTF.

V usage is TRBV6-6 and J usage is TRBJ1-2; D is ambiguous. The ends were cut back, 0 bases at V and 3 bases at J, with 11 bases in the middle. The CDR3 runs 15 residues. Germline V lookup: CDR1 MNHNY, CDR2 SVGAGI (reference sequence). Here the CDR3 reads CASSYSDGYYYGYTF. The CDR3 region has the DNA TGTGCCAGCAGTTACTCGGACGGCTACTACTATGGCTACACCTTC.